These 25 T cell receptor beta chains were sequenced from one sample in a study of T cells after posttransplantation cyclophosphamide. Busulfan-fludarabine conditioning, marrow transplant, and cyclophosphamide on days +3 and +4 were administered. The protocol was immunoSEQ multiplex PCR, while the TCRdb copy is restricted to in-frame clones and leaves out a portion. This sample comprises 16,000 or so clones, none seen once only. Source: PBMCs, taken after allogeneic stem cell transplant with posttransplant cyclophosphamide. The receptors originated from a female patient in her 30s who received an allogeneic stem cell transplant from a related donor, was CMV-positive, and had no GVHD. The graft donor may be the source of some T cells.

This clone was picked up many times. V gene TRBV5-4 combines with J gene TRBJ2-5, with 7 positions matching TRBD1. V lost 4 bases, J lost 5 bases, and 5 bases stayed unmatched. CDR3 size: 13 residues. The germline CDR1 and CDR2 sequences are SGHNT and YYREEE (reference sequence). CDR3 sequence reads: CASSRGQQETQYF. CDR3 coding DNA: TGTGCCAGCAGCAGGGGACAGCAGGAGACCCAGTACTTC.

In this sample, this clone turned up many times. J is TRBJ1-3 and V is TRBV5-1, with 8 positions matching TRBD1. Germline V CDR1 and CDR2: SGHRS, YFSETQ. The CDR3 runs to 14 residues. Unmatched junction bases numbered 2, after V lost 4 bases and J lost 2 bases. The CDR3 protein is CASSPGQAGNTIYF. The CDR3 DNA follows: TGCGCCAGCAGCCCGGGACAGGCTGGAAACACCATATATTTT.

There are many counts of this clone. The chain recombines TRBV4-1 with TRBJ2-3; 9 nucleotides align to TRBD2. This CDR3 comprises 16 residues. Germline CDR1 reads MGHRA; CDR2 reads YSYEKL. V shed 4 bases and J 2 bases; nucleotides not matched to a gene: 7. CDR3 in amino acids: CASSRGLATDTDTQYF. CDR3 nucleotides: TGCGCCAGCAGCCGTGGACTAGCGACAGACACAGATACGCAGTATTTT.

The table lists this clone with many counts. CDR3 DNA: TGTGCCAGCAGTTTTAGGAGGACCCCTAGCACAGATACGCAGTATTTT. Its translation is CASSFRRTPSTDTQYF. The J gene is TRBJ2-3, the V gene TRBV28, with TRBD2 as a possible D gene (5 bases). Germline values: CDR1 MDHEN, CDR2 SYDVKM. The CDR3 has 16 amino acids. V was trimmed by 3 bases and J by 0 bases, leaving 13 bases between them.

This clone was seen at least ten times. V usage is TRBV2 and J usage is TRBJ1-2, with 8 positions matching TRBD1. The CDR3 is 14 residues long. With V trimmed by 7 bases and J by 5 bases, 9 bases remained unmatched. Germline V gives CDR1 SNHLY, CDR2 FYNNEI. The CDR3: CASILGQAIYGYTF. Here the CDR3 DNA reads TGTGCCAGCATCCTGGGACAGGCCATTTATGGCTACACCTTC.

This clone appeared many times. The genes are TRBV2 and TRBJ2-1; D is uncertain. Germline V gene data show CDR1 as SNHLY and CDR2 as FYNNEI. This CDR3 spans 15 amino acids. V was trimmed by 1 base and J by 4 bases, leaving 11 bases between them. CDR3 residues: CASSEDYQKYNEQFF. DNA of the CDR3: TGTGCCAGCAGTGAAGACTACCAGAAATACAATGAGCAGTTCTTC.

This clone was picked up many times. The chain uses TRBV20-1 and TRBJ2-3; D unclear. This CDR3 region has 11 residues. Germline V gene data show CDR1 as DFQATT and CDR2 as SNEGSKA (reference sequence). V shed 7 bases and J shed 1 base, with 6 bases lying between them. The CDR3, as DNA: TGCAGTGGGAGTGGCACAGATACGCAGTATTTT. Translated, it gives CSGSGTDTQYF.

The table lists this clone with many counts. The V gene is TRBV6-1, the J gene TRBJ2-1; 8 positions agree with TRBD1. Germline values: CDR1 MNHNS, CDR2 SASEGT. CDR3 length: 14 amino acids. V dropped 3 bases and J dropped 13; count of bases not matched to a gene: 11. The CDR3 protein is CASSDTGGSWVQFF. The CDR3 DNA reads as TGTGCCAGCAGTGACACAGGGGGGAGCTGGGTCCAGTTCTTC.

In this sample, this clone turned up many times. The genes are TRBV6-1 and TRBJ2-2; 8 bases map to TRBD2. J lost 2 bases, V lost 4 bases, and 6 bases had no gene match. The germline V gene encodes CDR1 MNHNS and CDR2 SASEGT. The CDR3 runs 16 residues. This chain's CDR3 is CASSVGLALNTGELFF. The CDR3 DNA follows: TGTGCCAGCAGTGTAGGACTAGCTCTCAACACCGGGGAGCTGTTTTTT.

This clone was detected many times. The V and J genes are TRBV7-9 and TRBJ2-1; 12 bases agree with TRBD1. The CDR3 contains 16 residues. The germline gives CDR1 SEHNR, CDR2 FQNEAQ (reference sequence). J lost 3 bases, V lost 5 bases, and 5 bases had no gene match. Here the CDR3 reads CASSPGTGGNYNEQFF. CDR3 bases: TGTGCCAGCAGCCCCGGGACAGGGGGCAACTACAATGAGCAGTTCTTC.

This clone was observed many times. V is TRBV19 and J is TRBJ2-7, with D perhaps matching TRBD1 (5 bases). CDR3 length: 14 residues. V lost 3 bases and J lost 3, with 12 bases in between. Germline CDR1 and CDR2: LNHDA and SQIVND (reference sequence). The CDR3 bases are TGTGCCAGTAGTATTGGGGCGGATTACTACGAGCAGTACTTC. Translated, it gives CASSIGADYYEQYF.

This clone was seen at least ten times. The chain combines TRBV28 with TRBJ2-1; D unresolved. V gave up 3 bases and J gave up 9 bases, with 9 bases separating them. The CDR3 is made up of 12 amino acids. The germline V gene has CDR1 MDHEN and CDR2 SYDVKM. CDR3: CASSFPPVEQFF. The CDR3 coding sequence is TGTGCCAGCAGTTTCCCTCCGGTTGAGCAGTTCTTC.

This clone was counted ten times or more. The chain combines TRBV11-3 with TRBJ2-5; TRBD1 is a possible D gene (6 bases). The CDR3 has 14 amino acids. Trimming shortened V by 3 bases and J by 2 bases, and 10 bases separated the two germline ends. Germline CDR1 is SGHNT and CDR2 is YENEEA. CDR3 sequence: CASSFGTQQETQYF. Written as DNA, the CDR3 is TGTGCCAGCAGCTTCGGGACACAGCAAGAGACCCAGTACTTC.

This clone has ten or more counts. This chain joins TRBV30 and TRBJ1-1; TRBD1 might be the D (5 bases). The CDR3 is 13 residues long. CDR1 is GTSNPN and CDR2 is SVGIG in the germline V gene (reference sequence). Trimming removed 4 bases from V and 1 base from J, with 10 bases in between. The CDR3 DNA reads TGTGCCTGGATCATAGGACAGAACACTGAAGCTTTCTTT. This sequence encodes CAWIIGQNTEAFF.

This clone was observed at least ten times. CDR3 residues: CASSLTAGAGYEQYF. Written as DNA, the CDR3 is TGTGCCAGTAGTCTCACAGCGGGGGCTGGCTACGAGCAGTACTTC. The chain couples TRBV19 to TRBJ2-7; 8 nucleotides align to TRBD2. From germline, CDR1 is LNHDA and CDR2 SQIVND (reference sequence). The CDR3 consists of 15 residues. Losses at the gene ends were 5 bases for V and 3 bases for J; bases not matched to a gene: 9.

This clone was counted ten times or more. J is TRBJ2-1 and V is TRBV10-1; a possible D gene is TRBD2 (5 bases). The CDR3 runs to 17 residues. The V and J ends lost 0 bases and 0 bases respectively, with 12 bases between them. Germline V gene lookup returns CDR1 WNHNN and CDR2 SYGVQD (reference sequence). CDR3 DNA: TGCGCCAGCAGTGAGTCGAAGAGGGCCGGCTCCTACAATGAGCAGTTCTTC. Protein sequence: CASSESKRAGSYNEQFF.

This clone was seen at least ten times. The CDR3 region has the DNA TGTGCCAGCAAAAAGACAGGGGCAAATCAGCCCCAGCATTTT. Translated, it gives CASKKTGANQPQHF. This rearrangement joins TRBV18 to TRBJ1-5; 8 bases are a match to TRBD1. The germline V gene has CDR1 KGHSH and CDR2 LQKENI. The CDR3 is 14 amino acids. With 8 bases clipped from V and 4 bases from J, the junction kept 7 bases outside the gene matches. Full variable domain (remainder filled in from reference TRBV18 and TRBJ1-5): NAGVMQNPRHLVRRRGQEARLRCSPMKGHSHVYWYRQLPEEGLKFMVYLQKENIIDESGMPKERFSAEFPKEGPSILRIQQVVRGDSAAYFCASKKTGANQPQHFGDGTRLSIL.

This clone was recorded at least ten times. This chain links TRBV30 with TRBJ2-7; D is uncertain. This CDR3 has 13 residues. Trimming removed 2 bases from V and 4 bases from J, with 12 bases in between. Germline loops: CDR1 GTSNPN, CDR2 SVGIG (reference sequence). This CDR3 is CAWSHTISYEQYF. CDR3 sequence (DNA): TGTGCCTGGAGTCACACTATTTCGTACGAGCAGTACTTC.

This clone was detected ten times or more. Distinct nucleotide sequences in the sample also encode this CDR3. The gene calls are TRBV5-4 and TRBJ2-1; 9 nucleotides align to TRBD2. The V and J ends lost 4 bases and 3 bases, in that order; junction bases with no gene match: 11. The CDR3 spans 17 residues. Germline loops: CDR1 SGHNT, CDR2 YYREEE (reference sequence). Written as DNA, the CDR3 is TGTGCCAGCAGCGCGACGGGACTAGCAGGTCACTACAATGAGCAGTTCTTC. Protein: CASSATGLAGHYNEQFF.

Sample share makes this clone medium-sized. V usage is TRBV5-5 and J usage is TRBJ2-7; TRBD1 is a possible D gene (6 bases). With 4 bases removed from V and 4 bases from J, the gap between germline ends came to 6 bases. Germline-derived CDR1 and CDR2 are SGHKS and YYEKEE (reference sequence). This CDR3 spans 11 amino acids. Here the CDR3 reads CASSDRYEQYF. The CDR3 region has the DNA TGTGCCAGCAGCGACAGGTACGAGCAGTACTTC.

Many counts were recorded for this clone. The gene calls are TRBV28 and TRBJ2-7; a weak D match, TRBD2 (6 bases). This CDR3 has 15 residues. Germline V gene sequence: CDR1 MDHEN, CDR2 SYDVKM. The V end was cut by 2 bases, the J end by 1 base, with 12 bases between. CDR3 loop: CASSLAGSGSYEQYF. CDR3 DNA sequence: TGTGCCAGCAGTTTAGCGGGAAGTGGGTCCTACGAGCAGTACTTC. The whole variable domain, remainder taken from reference TRBV28 and TRBJ2-7, is DVKVTQSSRYLVKRTGEKVFLECVQDMDHENMFWYRQDPGLGLRLIYFSYDVKMKEKGDIPEGYSVSREKKERFSLILESASTNQTSMYLCASSLAGSGSYEQYFGPGTRLTVT.

This clone has at least ten counts. J is TRBJ1-2 and V is TRBV28, with 8 bases that match TRBD1. Losses at the gene ends were 3 bases for V and 8 bases for J; bases not matched to a gene: 11. This CDR3 comprises 15 residues. Germline lookup yields CDR1 MDHEN and CDR2 SYDVKM. The CDR3 DNA sequence: TGTGCCAGCAGTTTGGGGGGACAGGTATTACCGGGCTACACCTTC. As protein: CASSLGGQVLPGYTF.

This clone was seen many times. The chain recombines TRBV28 with TRBJ1-2; 11 nucleotides align to TRBD1. The CDR3 contains 14 residues. CDR1 and CDR2 (germline): MDHEN, SYDVKM. Losses at the gene ends were 7 bases for V and 4 bases for J; bases not matched to a gene: 5. As DNA, the CDR3 is TGTGCCAGCATCGGACAGGGGGCCGCCTATGGCTACACCTTC. Residues: CASIGQGAAYGYTF.

This clone was detected ten times or more. The chain has TRBV28 and TRBJ2-5; 7 bases are shared with TRBD1. Trimming cost V 5 bases and J 11 bases; bases outside gene matches: 14. Germline values: CDR1 MDHEN, CDR2 SYDVKM. This CDR3 has 14 residues. CDR3 residues: CASSDRGPALVQYF. The CDR3 DNA sequence: TGTGCCAGCAGTGATAGGGGGCCCGCATTAGTTCAGTACTTC.

This clone was counted at least ten times. The J gene is TRBJ2-1, the V gene TRBV19; 9 bases are a match to TRBD2. The trim removed 0 bases at V and 7 bases at J, leaving 13 bases unmatched. The CDR3 extends over 18 amino acids. CDR1 is LNHDA, CDR2 SQIVND, per germline (reference sequence). The CDR3 region is CASSIDPSAGGRGNEQFF. The CDR3 DNA reads as TGTGCCAGTAGTATAGATCCTTCGGCGGGAGGGCGGGGTAATGAGCAGTTCTTC.